The 8 T cell receptor beta chains below all came from one sample that was sequenced in a study of blood T cell repertoires in COVID-19. Profiled with immunoSEQ multiplex PCR; TCRdb holds only in-frame clones, not every one. The sample consists of 200,000 to 300,000 clones, about four fifths of them appearing once. The source material was PBMCs or T cells enriched from blood (not recorded which). Source of these receptors: a woman aged 40 to 50 who had been exposed to COVID-19.

The chain combines TRBV4-1 with TRBJ1-1; tentatively, D is TRBD1 (5 bases). Germline CDR1 reads MGHRA; CDR2 reads YSYEKL. The CDR3 consists of 14 residues. V was pared by 1 base and J by 6 bases, with 12 bases between. This CDR3 reads CASSQAPGGAEAFF. Written as DNA, the CDR3 is TGCGCCAGCAGCCAAGCACCTGGGGGGGCTGAAGCTTTCTTT.

This chain links TRBV29-1 with TRBJ2-5; D uncertain. CDR1 SQVTM and CDR2 ANQGSEA come from the germline V gene. V shed 6 bases and J shed 0 bases, with 2 bases lying between them. This CDR3 is 10 amino acids long. The CDR3 is CSVDQETQYF. Written as DNA, the CDR3 is TGCAGCGTCGACCAAGAGACCCAGTACTTC.

This clone was observed a few times. The rearrangement links TRBV6-5 to TRBJ1-2; no definite D call. Germline assignment: CDR1 MNHEY and CDR2 SVGAGI. V was clipped by 7 bases and J by 0 bases, with 12 bases between them. This CDR3 is built from 14 residues. The CDR3 DNA follows: TGTGCCAGCACAAGAGGAACCTCTAACTATGGCTACACCTTC. Its translation: CASTRGTSNYGYTF.

This clone was detected ten times or more. The CDR3 reads CAISGTGESETQYF. As DNA, the CDR3 is TGTGCCATCAGCGGGACGGGGGAGAGTGAGACCCAGTACTTC. V is TRBV10-3 and J is TRBJ2-5, with D perhaps TRBD2 (6 bases). This CDR3 has 14 residues. The germline V gene has CDR1 ENHRY and CDR2 SYGVKD. The V end was cut by 6 bases, the J end by 5 bases, with 16 bases between.

The chain links TRBV7-3 to TRBJ1-1; perhaps TRBD1 as D (6 bases). The CDR3 has 15 amino acids. CDR1 is SGHTA and CDR2 is FQGTGA in the germline V gene. Trimming removed 1 base at V and 1 base at J, with 10 bases between. The DNA of the CDR3 is TGTGCCAGCAGCTTAATGGCACAGGGGAACACTGAAGCTTTCTTT. Its translation is CASSLMAQGNTEAFF.

This clone was observed a few times. V gene TRBV5-1 combines with J gene TRBJ2-2, with 10 bases matching TRBD1. Trimming cost V 3 bases and J 9 bases; bases outside gene matches: 2. This CDR3 has 13 residues. Germline lookup yields CDR1 SGHRS and CDR2 YFSETQ. The CDR3 loop is CASSSTGGRELFF. CDR3 nucleotides: TGCGCCAGCAGCTCGACAGGGGGCCGGGAGCTGTTTTTT.

This CDR3 is CASSHAPSGGQETQYF. CDR3 sequence (DNA): TGTGCCAGCAGCCATGCCCCTAGCGGGGGTCAAGAGACCCAGTACTTC. The V and J genes are TRBV9 and TRBJ2-5; TRBD2 matches 10 bases. Germline V CDR1 and CDR2: SGDLS, YYNGEE. This CDR3 region has 16 residues. J lost 2 bases, V lost 4 bases, and 8 bases had no gene match.

V gene TRBV4-1 combines with J gene TRBJ1-4, with D perhaps matching TRBD1 (5 bases). This CDR3 region has 16 residues. Looked up from germline, CDR1 is MGHRA and CDR2 is YSYEKL. Trimming left V 0 bases short and J 4 bases short, with 12 bases between. The CDR3 nucleotides read TGCGCCAGCAGCCAAGATCGTGACAGTAATAATGAAAAACTGTTTTTT. It is translated as CASSQDRDSNNEKLFF.